This T cell receptor (beta chain) was sequenced during a study of post-analysis software for immune sequencing data. Background on the study: As for disease course, relapsing-remitting, secondary progressive and progressive-relapsing multiple sclerosis were all included. Study-wide results and caveats: Samples made in the same batch grouped tightly together by F measure. Normalized Chao1 diversity was significantly reduced in patients versus controls. Patients carried roughly five TRBV segments more frequently than controls did, and TRBV5-6, TRBV5-1 and TRBV20-1 were among them.

TCR beta libraries were prepared from cDNA with unique molecular identifiers. TCRdb reprocessed the PCR reads via MiXCR and lists one record per CDR3 protein. The data hold hundreds of thousands of distinct CDR3 sequences, with about 27% observed a single time. As to this clonotype: What it binds is not known.

The CDR3 loop spans 14 amino acids. Looked up from germline, CDR1 is MNHEY and CDR2 is SMNVEV (reference sequence). The rearrangement uses TRBV27 and TRBJ2-7; the D gene is possibly TRBD1 (6 bases). Gene TRBJ2-5 matches the end of the DNA better, so the J call may be wrong. The sequenced sample was blood. This TCR was recovered from a girl aged 5-17 years with multiple sclerosis. This CDR3 reads CASSSSGQKETQYF. CDR3 nucleotide sequence: TGTGCCAGCAGTTCCTCCGGACAGAAAGAGACCCAGTACTTC.